The rows below give T cell receptor beta chains drawn from one sample of a study of OX40 agonist ivuxolimab in advanced cancers. Measured with immunoSEQ multiplex PCR; TCRdb has only the in-frame clones, and not every one. The sample yields over 60,000 clones, 80% to 90% seen once. The sequences come from CD4+ or CD8+ T cells sorted from blood, collected in a trial of the OX40 agonist ivuxolimab. These receptor sequences come from an adult with an advanced solid tumor such as melanoma, head and neck, liver or kidney cancer. The CDR3 runs from the conserved cysteine through the conserved F or W. D genes are given only for firm matches.

V	D	J	CDR3	DNA
TRBV29-1	TRBD1	TRBJ2-3	CSVGGTGNFRTDTQYF	TGCAGCGTGGGCGGGACAGGTAACTTTAGGACAGATACGCAGTATTTT
TRBV30	TRBD2	TRBJ2-1	CAWRKGTSGSNEQFF	TGTGCCTGGCGGAAGGGGACTAGCGGGTCCAATGAGCAGTTCTTC
TRBV11-2	TRBD2	TRBJ2-7	CASSSTSGGATEQYF	TGTGCCAGCAGCTCGACTAGCGGGGGGGCCACCGAGCAGTACTTC
TRBV7-9	TRBD1	TRBJ1-4	CASSRGGTLEKLFF	TGTGCCAGCAGCAGAGGGGGCACTCTTGAAAAACTGTTTTTT
TRBV15	.	TRBJ1-1	CATSRDRVLGTEAFF	TGTGCCACCAGCAGAGACAGGGTACTGGGCACTGAAGCTTTCTTT
TRBV4-1	TRBD2	TRBJ2-1	CASSLNSGSPYNEQFF	TGCGCCAGCAGCCTAAACAGCGGGAGCCCATACAATGAGCAGTTCTTC
TRBV30	TRBD1	TRBJ2-7	CAWSFQTGGLSKQYF	TGTGCCTGGAGTTTTCAAACAGGGGGCTTATCCAAGCAGTACTTC
TRBV30	.	TRBJ2-4	CAWSGGPSLKNIQYF	TGTGCCTGGAGTGGGGGTCCGAGCCTCAAAAACATTCAGTACTTC
TRBV18	.	TRBJ2-5	CASSPQETQYF	TGTGCCAGCTCACCTCAAGAGACCCAGTACTTC
TRBV19	.	TRBJ1-1	CASSALVRNTEAFF	TGTGCCAGTAGTGCCCTGGTCCGGAACACTGAAGCTTTCTTT
TRBV28	.	TRBJ1-6	CASSLAGTVSSYNSPLHF	TGTGCCAGCAGTTTAGCCGGGACTGTGAGCTCCTATAATTCACCCCTCCACTTT
TRBV11-2	TRBD2	TRBJ2-5	CASSSGGAKTQYF	TGTGCCAGCAGCAGCGGGGGGGCCAAGACCCAGTACTTC
TRBV19	.	TRBJ1-5	CASRDVYSNQPQHF	TGTGCCAGCCGGGACGTATATAGCAATCAGCCCCAGCATTTT
TRBV11-1	.	TRBJ2-1	CASSPGWGFFDRPGGEQFF	TGTGCCAGCAGCCCCGGGTGGGGTTTCTTCGACAGGCCAGGTGGTGAGCAGTTCTTC
TRBV19	TRBD1	TRBJ1-4	CASSMTRGTGVEKLFF	TGTGCCAGTAGTATGACTCGAGGGACAGGGGTGGAAAAACTGTTTTTT
TRBV29-1	TRBD1	TRBJ1-2	CSATGTAYGYTF	TGCAGCGCCACCGGGACAGCCTATGGCTACACCTTC
TRBV21-1	.	TRBJ2-7	CASSKWAVYEQYF	TGTGCCAGCAGCAAATGGGCCGTCTACGAGCAGTACTTC
TRBV6-4	.	TRBJ2-2	CASSTERTTGELFF	TGTGCCAGCAGTACTGAGAGGACTACCGGGGAGCTGTTTTTT
TRBV7-9	.	TRBJ1-5	CASSQGVQPQHF	TGTGCCAGCAGCCAAGGGGTTCAGCCCCAGCATTTT
TRBV30	TRBD1	TRBJ2-7	CAWSATGGYYEQYF	TGTGCCTGGAGTGCGACAGGGGGGTACTACGAGCAGTACTTC